This TCR beta chain is drawn from a study of PD-L1 blockade in urothelial cancer. Indicated time point: peripheral blood 6 weeks after treatment start. The CDR3 has 14 residues. CDR1 and CDR2 from the germline V gene are SGHNT and YYREEE (reference sequence). V was clipped by 1 base and J by 7 bases, with 12 bases between them. Sequencing used immunoSEQ multiplex PCR; TCRdb keeps in-frame clones, though not all of them. The profile covers 40,000 to 55,000 clones, with less than 95% appearing a single time and about 6.8% taken by the ten largest. The sequence was obtained from a man in his 70s with urothelial cancer. The sample was PBMCs, taken around atezolizumab (anti-PD-L1) treatment. The rearrangement uses TRBV5-4 and TRBJ2-1, with D possibly being TRBD2 (6 bases). CDR3 coding DNA: TGTGCCAGCAGCTTGTACCTGCGGGGTAATGAGCAGTTCTTC. It is translated as CASSLYLRGNEQFF. Combining the CDR3 with reference TRBV5-4 and TRBJ2-1 gives the whole variable domain ETGVTQSPTHLIKTRGQQVTLRCSSQSGHNTVSWYQQALGQGPQFIFQYYREEENGRGNFPPRFSGLQFPNYSSELNVNALELDDSALYLCASSLYLRGNEQFFGPGTRLTVL.